This passage covers 32 T cell receptor beta chains from one sample sequenced in a study of regulatory T cells in long-lasting Graves disease. Relying on iRepertoire HTBI primers and Arm-PCR of CDR3 regions, the team built TCR beta libraries. Using its own MiXCR run on the multiplex PCR reads, TCRdb lists one record per CDR3 protein. Among approximately 350,000 distinct CDR3 sequences listed, 10% to 15% were seen once. Time point given: newly diagnosed GD, antithyroid drugs for less than 3 months. With RNA extracted from PBMCs as input, the TCR library was made. These data were likewise used in another study, on T cells in Graves' hyperthyroidism and ophthalmopathy.

The sequences come from peripheral blood mononuclear cells (PBMCs), collected at new diagnosis, from a patient treated with antithyroid drugs. These receptors originate from a woman aged 18-30 years with Graves disease.

This clonotype turned up a few times. The gene calls are TRBV4-1 and TRBJ2-2; tentatively, D is TRBD1 (6 bases). The CDR3 loop spans 17 amino acids. CDR1 and CDR2 from the germline V gene are MGHRA and YSYEKL. V was shortened by 0 bases and J by 7 bases, with 18 bases between the two germline ends. CDR3 residues: CASSQEERQVISGELFF. For the CDR3, the DNA is TGCGCCAGCAGCCAAGAAGAGAGACAGGTGATTAGCGGGGAGCTGTTTTTT.

V and J are TRBV7-3 and TRBJ2-3, with 7 bases that match TRBD1. With 4 bases clipped from V and 0 bases from J, the junction kept 4 bases outside the gene matches. Germline V lookup: CDR1 SGHTA, CDR2 FQGTGA. The CDR3 length is 15 residues. CDR3 region: CASSWDSRSTDTQYF. For the CDR3, the DNA is TGTGCCAGCAGCTGGGACAGCCGAAGCACAGATACGCAGTATTTT.

The genes are TRBV7-8 and TRBJ1-6; TRBD1 is a possible D gene (6 bases). The germline V gene has CDR1 SGHVS and CDR2 FQNEAQ. The CDR3 runs 15 residues. V was pared by 4 bases and J by 5 bases, with 12 bases between. Here the CDR3 reads CASSWGQGNNSPLHF. CDR3 in DNA: TGTGCCAGCAGCTGGGGGCAGGGAAATAATTCACCCCTCCACTTT.

This clonotype was seen more than once but under ten times. The genes are TRBV20-1 and TRBJ1-5; TRBD1 might be the D (5 bases). The CDR3 sequence is 12 residues long. V lost 6 bases and J lost 3, with 9 bases in between. CDR1 is DFQATT, CDR2 SNEGSKA, per germline (reference sequence). DNA of the CDR3: TGCAGTGCCGGGGGAGTCAATCAGCCCCAGCATTTT. Its protein product is CSAGGVNQPQHF.

In its sample, this clonotype was seen a few times. CDR3 region: CASSLREIETQYF. The CDR3 DNA is TGTGCCAGCAGCCTACGGGAAATAGAGACCCAGTACTTC. This sequence joins TRBV3-1 and TRBJ2-5, with D possibly being TRBD2 (5 bases). Germline V gives CDR1 LGHDT, CDR2 YNNKEL (reference sequence). This CDR3 region has 13 residues. The V and J ends lost 4 bases and 4 bases respectively, with 10 bases between them.

Ten or more counts support this clonotype. The rearrangement links TRBV6-1 to TRBJ1-2; D call uncertain. Germline V gene data show CDR1 as MNHNS and CDR2 as SASEGT. This CDR3 is built from 14 residues. Trimming cost V 7 bases and J 7 bases, with 19 bases left between them. In DNA, the CDR3 is TGTGCCAGCAAGGTGGCCACGGGCCTTGTTGGCTACACCTTC. This translates into CASKVATGLVGYTF.

This clonotype was seen repeatedly, ten times or more. The chain combines TRBV7-2 with TRBJ1-1, with D perhaps matching TRBD1 (5 bases). V dropped 6 bases and J dropped 0 bases, with 11 bases sitting between them. Germline CDR1 SGHTA, CDR2 FQGNSA. The CDR3 has 14 residues. This CDR3 is CASSLEGMNTEAFF. The CDR3 DNA reads as TGTGCCAGCAGTTTGGAGGGGATGAACACTGAAGCTTTCTTT.

This clonotype showed up just once. It may be a read error: a sequence one base away is much more abundant. The rearrangement joins TRBV29-1 to TRBJ2-7, with D unresolved. Deletions cut 7 bases from V and 7 bases from J, with 20 bases between. CDR3 length: 13 amino acids. Germline CDR1 reads SQVTM; CDR2 reads ANQGSEA. CDR3 coding DNA: TGCAGCGGTAGCACAGCAGGCTACAATGAGCAGTACTTC. Amino acid sequence: CSGSTAGYNEQYF.

V is TRBV13 and J is TRBJ2-7, with 7 bases lining up with TRBD2. This CDR3 has 14 amino acids. Germline trimming cut 8 bases from V and 2 bases from J; bases unmatched to any gene: 9. Germline values: CDR1 PRHDT, CDR2 FYEKMQ (reference sequence). This CDR3 reads CASLLGGGPYEQYF. The CDR3, as DNA: TGTGCCAGCCTCCTGGGGGGAGGGCCCTACGAGCAGTACTTC.

In its sample, this clonotype was seen many times. The V call is TRBV7-2, the J call TRBJ1-3; maybe TRBD1 (6 bases). CDR3 length: 14 amino acids. V was pared by 4 bases and J by 7 bases, with 14 bases between. Germline CDR1 SGHTA, CDR2 FQGNSA. The CDR3 here is CASSSRDKRNTIYF. CDR3 nucleotide sequence: TGTGCCAGCAGCTCCCGGGACAAAAGGAACACCATATATTTT.

This clonotype appeared a few times. The rearrangement links TRBV29-1 to TRBJ2-3; unclear D gene. V dropped 6 bases and J dropped 6 bases, with 7 bases sitting between them. The CDR3 sequence is 10 residues long. Germline lookup yields CDR1 SQVTM and CDR2 ANQGSEA. The CDR3 DNA sequence: TGCAGCGTGGTGAGGGATACGCAGTATTTT. This gives the protein CSVVRDTQYF.

This clonotype was detected many times. V is TRBV6-2 or TRBV6-3 and J is TRBJ1-1, with D uncertain. The CDR3 consists of 13 residues. Trimming shortened V by 2 bases and J by 4 bases, and 8 bases separated the two germline ends. Germline V gene sequence: CDR1 MNHEY, CDR2 SVGEGT. The CDR3 nucleotides read TGTGCCAGCAGTTACCGCGGGCCCACTGAAGCTTTCTTT. Encoded protein: CASSYRGPTEAFF.

The genes are TRBV6-1 and TRBJ2-3; D possibly corresponds to TRBD2 (6 bases). This CDR3 has 13 residues. V was cut by 5 bases and J by 4 bases, with 10 bases left in between. Germline values: CDR1 MNHNS, CDR2 SASEGT. Here the CDR3 reads CASSPSVPDTQYF. DNA of the CDR3: TGTGCCAGCAGTCCTAGCGTCCCAGATACGCAGTATTTT.

The genes are TRBV10-3 and TRBJ2-2; D is perhaps TRBD1 (7 bases). Germline V lookup: CDR1 ENHRY, CDR2 SYGVKD. The CDR3 is 14 residues long. Trimming stripped 6 bases from V and 5 bases from J, with 13 bases between. CDR3 residues: CAISGGRGTGELFF. Here the CDR3 DNA reads TGTGCCATCAGCGGGGGCAGGGGGACCGGGGAGCTGTTTTTT.

This clonotype was detected many times. The chain has TRBV10-3 and TRBJ2-2; D might be TRBD1 or TRBD2, each matching 5 bases. Germline V gene sequence: CDR1 ENHRY, CDR2 SYGVKD. The CDR3 loop spans 16 amino acids. Trimming took off 0 bases at V and 8 bases at J, with 16 bases between the two ends. In DNA, the CDR3 is TGTGCCATCAGTGAGTCCGGGACGGGCATTTCGGGGGAGCTGTTTTTT. This codes for CAISESGTGISGELFF.

In this sample, this clonotype turned up many times. The chain is built from TRBV20-1 and TRBJ2-1; 9 bases are a match to TRBD1. Germline V gives CDR1 DFQATT, CDR2 SNEGSKA (reference sequence). J gave up 3 bases and V 5 bases, and 8 bases lay outside the gene matches. The CDR3 is made up of 15 amino acids. DNA for the CDR3: TGCAGTGCTCCTCTGGGGGACAGGGACTACAATGAGCAGTTCTTC. It is translated as CSAPLGDRDYNEQFF.

This clonotype has a count of ten or more. The rearrangement uses TRBV2 and TRBJ1-5; 8 nucleotides agree with TRBD1. Germline V gene data show CDR1 as SNHLY and CDR2 as FYNNEI. Trimming at V came to 6 bases and at J to 1 base, leaving 17 bases not matched to a gene. CDR3 length: 19 residues. The CDR3 loop is CASSGGTGGGYISNQPQHF. CDR3 DNA: TGTGCCAGCAGCGGGGGGACAGGTGGAGGATATATAAGCAATCAGCCCCAGCATTTT.

This clonotype was found many times. This rearrangement joins TRBV3-1 to TRBJ2-1; D call uncertain. Trimming pared 4 bases from V and 4 bases from J, leaving 17 bases between. Germline CDR1 reads LGHDT; CDR2 reads YNNKEL (reference sequence). The CDR3 covers 16 residues. The CDR3 DNA is TGTGCCAGCAGCCCCGGAGATGGGCGGCGTTACAATGAGCAGTTCTTC. Its translation: CASSPGDGRRYNEQFF.

This chain connects TRBV2 to TRBJ2-3, with 9 nucleotides matching TRBD2. Germline V gives CDR1 SNHLY, CDR2 FYNNEI. The CDR3 sequence is 15 residues long. V was clipped by 5 bases and J by 1 base; unmatched bases: 4. The CDR3: CASSIVAGGTDTQYF. The CDR3 nucleotides are TGTGCCAGCAGTATTGTAGCGGGGGGCACAGATACGCAGTATTTT.

The chain carries TRBV6-1 and TRBJ2-1; D gene unclear. The CDR3 is 13 residues long. V gave up 3 bases and J gave up 9 bases, with 12 bases separating them. Germline V CDR1 and CDR2: MNHNS, SASEGT. The CDR3 sequence is CASSETLLTEQFF. The CDR3 region has the DNA TGTGCCAGCAGTGAGACCCTACTAACTGAGCAGTTCTTC.

This clonotype was observed a handful of times. Compared with germline, one end of the junction differs, possibly owing to a read error. The chain is built from TRBV12-3 or TRBV12-4 and TRBJ2-2; 11 bases agree with TRBD1. The CDR3 loop spans 15 amino acids. CDR3 DNA sequence: TGTGCCAGCAGTTCAACCTTTCGGGACAGGGGGGGGCTGTTTTTT. The encoded protein is CASSSTFRDRGGLFF.

The chain couples TRBV7-9 to TRBJ2-1; 7 positions agree with TRBD2. With V trimmed by 0 bases and J by 9 bases, 14 bases remained unmatched. The germline gives CDR1 SEHNR, CDR2 FQNEAQ (reference sequence). The CDR3 extends over 17 amino acids. CDR3 residues: CASSLAQGLAANGEQFF. CDR3 sequence (DNA): TGTGCCAGCAGCTTAGCTCAAGGGCTAGCGGCCAACGGTGAGCAGTTCTTC.

In its sample, this clonotype was seen many times. The V gene is TRBV15, the J gene TRBJ2-7; D is possibly TRBD1 or TRBD2 (5 bases each). With 5 bases removed from V and 6 bases from J, the gap between germline ends came to 14 bases. The CDR3 is 13 amino acids. Germline V gives CDR1 LNHNV, CDR2 YYDKDF (reference sequence). CDR3 amino acids: CATSGGPSIEQYF. In DNA, the CDR3 is TGTGCCACCAGCGGGGGACCTTCTATCGAGCAGTACTTC.

This clonotype was seen a few times. The junction differs from germline at one of its ends, possibly a read error. This chain uses TRBV6-2 or TRBV6-3 with TRBJ1-1, with a possible D match to TRBD1 (5 bases). The CDR3 is made up of 12 amino acids. Germline CDR1 is MNHEY and CDR2 is SVGEGT. The CDR3 reads CVSSYGGTEAFF. CDR3 DNA sequence: TGTGTCAGCAGTTACGGGGGTACCGAAGCTTTCTTT.

In DNA form, the CDR3 reads TGTGCCAGTAGGGCCAGGGCGGGTCGATCCTACAATGAGCAGTTCTTC. This sequence encodes CASRARAGRSYNEQFF. The V and J genes are TRBV19 and TRBJ2-1; D tentatively fits TRBD1 or TRBD2 (5 bases each). Germline lookup yields CDR1 LNHDA and CDR2 SQIVND (reference sequence). This CDR3 spans 16 amino acids. Trimming cost V 6 bases and J 1 base, with 16 bases left between them.

This chain's CDR3 is CSVEWASGGRNNEQFF. Here the CDR3 DNA reads TGCAGCGTTGAATGGGCTAGCGGGGGCCGAAACAATGAGCAGTTCTTC. The chain couples TRBV29-1 to TRBJ2-1; 10 bases are shared with TRBD2. There are 16 residues in the CDR3. CDR1 SQVTM and CDR2 ANQGSEA come from the germline V gene. J lost 5 bases, V lost 2 bases, and 9 bases had no gene match.

The chain uses TRBV7-9 and TRBJ2-7, with TRBD1 identical over 10 bases. The CDR3 loop spans 14 amino acids. CDR1 is SEHNR, CDR2 FQNEAQ, per germline (reference sequence). V lost 10 bases and J lost 7; bases outside the gene matches: 13. Written as DNA, the CDR3 is TGTGCCATCCCTCGGACAGGGGGGCCTACGGAGCAGTACTTC. Translating gives CAIPRTGGPTEQYF.

This clonotype has ten or more counts. The V gene is TRBV2, the J gene TRBJ2-3; TRBD1 might be the D (5 bases). Germline assignment: CDR1 SNHLY and CDR2 FYNNEI. The CDR3 sequence is 14 residues long. V dropped 2 bases and J dropped 4 bases, with 10 bases sitting between them. CDR3: CASSEIGVADTQYF. As DNA, the CDR3 is TGTGCCAGCAGTGAAATAGGGGTGGCAGATACGCAGTATTTT.

In its sample, this clonotype was seen many times. This chain uses TRBV11-2 with TRBJ1-2; tentative D call: TRBD1 (5 bases). The CDR3 totals 15 residues. Germline CDR1 reads SGHAT; CDR2 reads FQNNGV. Between the trimmed V and J ends, which lost 2 bases and 0 bases, there was a span of 10 bases. The CDR3 region has the DNA TGTGCCAGCAGCTTAAACCAGGGCTCTAACTATGGCTACACCTTC. Protein product: CASSLNQGSNYGYTF.

As regards this clonotype: Since a much larger clone is just one base distant, this may be a read error. This sequence joins TRBV5-5 and TRBJ1-1, with D tentatively TRBD1 (5 bases). The CDR3 loop spans 15 amino acids. The V gene's germline CDR1 is SGHKS and CDR2 YYEKEE (reference sequence). Deletions cut 9 bases from V and 6 bases from J, with 24 bases between. The CDR3 region is CANRSDGARRSEAFF. The CDR3 bases are TGTGCCAACAGGTCTGACGGGGCGCGTCGGTCTGAAGCTTTCTTT.

There are many counts of this clonotype. This chain connects TRBV7-2 to TRBJ1-6; D uncertain. The CDR3 contains 17 residues. Per germline, CDR1 SGHTA and CDR2 FQGNSA. V dropped 3 bases and J dropped 1 base, with 13 bases sitting between them. CDR3 region: CASSLHGRVSYNSPLHF. In DNA form, the CDR3 reads TGTGCCAGCAGCTTGCACGGGAGGGTGTCCTATAATTCACCCCTCCACTTT.

Concerning this clonotype: A much larger clone lies a single base off, so this may be a read error. The V gene is TRBV6-7, the J gene TRBJ1-3, with 9 bases matching TRBD1. TRBV6-7 is labeled an ORF, and its function is uncertain. This CDR3 contains 18 residues. This CDR3 is CASSYPTGQGPSGNIIYF. CDR3 sequence (DNA): TGTGCCAGCAGTTACCCAACGGGACAGGGACCCTCTGGAAACATCATATATTTT.